A selection of T cell receptor beta chains follows, all from one sample in a study of T-cell reconstitution after alpha-beta-depleted transplantation in children. TCRdb ran MiXCR on the PCR reads and lists one entry per CDR3 protein. Here the sample spans about 300,000 distinct CDR3 sequences, about a tenth being singletons. The material was PBMCs, obtained before TCRalphabeta/CD19-depleted stem cell transplant. The receptors derive from a boy in the first two years of life with acute myeloid leukemia, due to receive a stem cell transplant. CDR3s include the opening cysteine and the closing phenylalanine or tryptophan. Each record gives: D gene, V gene, J gene, clone size, CDR3 DNA, CDR3 protein. A D gene is named only where the DNA matches it firmly. A clone size is listed for some rows: how often the clone was seen (once, few, many), or a class if it is expanded.

D: TRBD1; V: TRBV7-2; J: TRBJ1-4; size: .; DNA: TGTGCCAGCAGCTCCGACAGGGCTGAAAAACTGTTTTTT; CDR3: CASSSDRAEKLFF
D: TRBD1; V: TRBV2; J: TRBJ1-2; size: .; DNA: TGTGCCAGCAGTACTACGGGACAGGGGAACTATGGCTACACCTTC; CDR3: CASSTTGQGNYGYTF
D: .; V: TRBV9; J: TRBJ2-2; size: many; DNA: TGTGCCAGCAGCGTAGCCGGGCATAACACCGGGGAGCTGTTTTTT; CDR3: CASSVAGHNTGELFF
D: .; V: TRBV25-1; J: TRBJ2-5; size: few; DNA: TGTGCCAGCAGTGAATGGCTTCGGGAGACCCAGTACTTC; CDR3: CASSEWLRETQYF
D: TRBD2; V: TRBV29-1; J: TRBJ2-1; size: many; DNA: TGCAGCGTTGCCCGACTAGCGGGCCTAGGGAGGACCTACAATGAGCAGTTCTTC; CDR3: CSVARLAGLGRTYNEQFF
D: TRBD2; V: TRBV20-1; J: TRBJ2-3; size: .; DNA: TGCAGTGCTAGAGATTTTGGCGGGGGGTCTCTCACAGATACGCAGTATTTT; CDR3: CSARDFGGGSLTDTQYF
D: .; V: TRBV3-1; J: TRBJ1-2; size: .; DNA: TGTGCCAGCAGCCGCAGGACAGCCGACTATGGCTACACCTTC; CDR3: CASSRRTADYGYTF
D: TRBD1; V: TRBV13; J: TRBJ1-5; size: many; DNA: TGTGCCAGCAGCAACGGACAGGTCGGGCAGCCCCAGCATTTT; CDR3: CASSNGQVGQPQHF
D: .; V: TRBV25-1; J: TRBJ2-1; size: few; DNA: TGTGCCAGCAGTGAATATCGAGGGGGGGCTGAGCAGTTCTTC; CDR3: CASSEYRGGAEQFF
D: TRBD2; V: TRBV28; J: TRBJ2-3; size: few; DNA: TGTGCCAGCAGTCTCCTCATATTACCTAGCGGGAGGGTCCCAGATACGCAGTATTTT; CDR3: CASSLLILPSGRVPDTQYF
D: .; V: TRBV13; J: TRBJ1-5; size: many; DNA: TGTGCCAGCAGCTGGGGGCTAAATCAGCCCCAGCATTTT; CDR3: CASSWGLNQPQHF
D: TRBD1; V: TRBV7-9; J: TRBJ1-3; size: many; DNA: TGTGCCAGCGGAGGACAGGGTGACACCATATATTTT; CDR3: CASGGQGDTIYF
D: .; V: TRBV5-5; J: TRBJ2-1; size: many; DNA: TGTGCCAGCAGCTTGGTAGCGGCGTCGAGGAATGAGCAGTTCTTC; CDR3: CASSLVAASRNEQFF
D: TRBD1; V: TRBV10-3; J: TRBJ1-1; size: many; DNA: TGTGCCATGCGACAGGGACAGGGGAACACTGAAGCTTTCTTT; CDR3: CAMRQGQGNTEAFF
D: .; V: TRBV28; J: TRBJ1-1; size: few; DNA: TGTGCCAGCAGTTTAACCGACGGGACTGAAGCTTTCTTT; CDR3: CASSLTDGTEAFF
D: TRBD1; V: TRBV25-1; J: TRBJ1-1; size: many; DNA: TGTGCCAGCAGTGATTTTGCGACAGGGGTAACTGAAGCTTTCTTT; CDR3: CASSDFATGVTEAFF
D: TRBD2; V: TRBV5-1; J: TRBJ2-7; size: many; DNA: TGCGCCAGCAGCCCGACTGCTAGCGGGGGCTACGAGCAGTACTTC; CDR3: CASSPTASGGYEQYF
D: .; V: TRBV29-1; J: TRBJ2-1; size: many; DNA: TGCAGCGTGGGACGAGGGACGCCATACAATGAGCAGTTCTTC; CDR3: CSVGRGTPYNEQFF
D: TRBD1; V: TRBV15; J: TRBJ2-7; size: many; DNA: TGTGCCACCAGCAGATGGACAGGGGCCTACGAGCAGTACTTC; CDR3: CATSRWTGAYEQYF
D: .; V: TRBV6-1; J: TRBJ1-2; size: many; DNA: TGTGCCAGCAGTGAGGGGGGAACTAACTATGGCTACACCTTC; CDR3: CASSEGGTNYGYTF
D: .; V: TRBV28; J: TRBJ1-2; size: .; DNA: TGTGCCAGCACCACTTTGGGAGGGCTCCTCTATGGCTACACCTTC; CDR3: CASTTLGGLLYGYTF
D: TRBD2; V: TRBV12-3/TRBV12-4; J: TRBJ2-3; size: .; DNA: TGTGCCAGCAGATGGGCGGGGGGGGGTACAGATACGCAGTATTTT; CDR3: CASRWAGGGTDTQYF
D: TRBD2; V: TRBV28; J: TRBJ2-1; size: many; DNA: TGTGCCAGCAGTTTTCGGCGGGAGTTCTCCTACAATGAGCAGTTCTTC; CDR3: CASSFRREFSYNEQFF
D: .; V: TRBV9; J: TRBJ1-1; size: .; DNA: TGTGCCAGCAGCGTTCATCCGGGATCGAACACTGAAGCTTTCTTT; CDR3: CASSVHPGSNTEAFF
D: .; V: TRBV7-3; J: TRBJ2-2; size: many; DNA: TGTGCCAGCAGCTTGGCGGCGCGAGCGAACACCGGGGAGCTGTTTTTT; CDR3: CASSLAARANTGELFF
D: .; V: TRBV5-1; J: TRBJ2-1; size: many; DNA: TGCGCCAGCAGCTGGGACGCCCTCTTGAATGAGCAGTTCTTC; CDR3: CASSWDALLNEQFF
D: TRBD1; V: TRBV5-5; J: TRBJ1-2; size: many; DNA: TGTGCCAGCAGCTATCCGGGACAGGGGGCGTCTGGCTACACCTTC; CDR3: CASSYPGQGASGYTF
D: TRBD1; V: TRBV10-3; J: TRBJ1-4; size: many; DNA: TGTGCCATCAGTGAGTCGGTGGAGGGGGCTGAAAAACTGTTTTTT; CDR3: CAISESVEGAEKLFF
D: .; V: TRBV12-3/TRBV12-4; J: TRBJ1-5; size: many; DNA: TGTGCCAGCAGGGAACAGGGCTCCCAGCCCCAGCATTTT; CDR3: CASREQGSQPQHF
D: .; V: TRBV5-6; J: TRBJ2-5; size: many; DNA: TGTGCCAGCAGCTTCGGGCTCACTCAGGAGACCCAGTACTTC; CDR3: CASSFGLTQETQYF
D: .; V: TRBV27; J: TRBJ2-7; size: many; DNA: TGTGCCAGCAGTCAAATGGGGGCCGCCTACGAGCAGTACTTC; CDR3: CASSQMGAAYEQYF
D: .; V: TRBV29-1; J: TRBJ2-7; size: many; DNA: TGCAGCGTTGAATACGGGGACTCCTACGAGCAGTACTTC; CDR3: CSVEYGDSYEQYF
D: .; V: TRBV30; J: TRBJ2-2; size: .; DNA: TGTGCCTGGAGTTCTTCGAACACCGGGGAGCTGTTTTTT; CDR3: CAWSSSNTGELFF
D: .; V: TRBV2; J: TRBJ1-1; size: few; DNA: TGTGCCAGCATCGAGAGGGCAAGACCTAACACTGAAGCTTTCTTT; CDR3: CASIERARPNTEAFF
D: TRBD1; V: TRBV7-2; J: TRBJ1-2; size: many; DNA: TGTGCCAGCAGCCGGGACAGGAGGAACTATGGCTACACCTTC; CDR3: CASSRDRRNYGYTF
D: .; V: TRBV2; J: TRBJ2-4; size: few; DNA: TGTGCCAGCAGGGACAGGGGGCTCCCTAGCGGGGGTAACATTCAGTACTTC; CDR3: CASRDRGLPSGGNIQYF
D: .; V: TRBV19; J: TRBJ2-7; size: .; DNA: TGTGCCAGTAGTGGGGTGAAGCCCTACGAGCAGTACTTC; CDR3: CASSGVKPYEQYF
D: TRBD1; V: TRBV5-1; J: TRBJ2-4; size: many; DNA: TGCGCCAGCAGCGGAAGACAGGGAAACATTCAGTACTTC; CDR3: CASSGRQGNIQYF
D: .; V: TRBV12-3/TRBV12-4; J: TRBJ2-3; size: many; DNA: TGTGCCAGCAGATACAAATTAGCTCGCCCCGACTTGGATACGCAGTATTTT; CDR3: CASRYKLARPDLDTQYF
D: TRBD1; V: TRBV7-9; J: TRBJ1-1; size: many; DNA: TGTGCCAGCAGCTCGGGACAGTTGAACACTGAAGCTTTCTTT; CDR3: CASSSGQLNTEAFF
D: TRBD1; V: TRBV12-3/TRBV12-4; J: TRBJ1-2; size: .; DNA: TGTGCCAGCAGCCCGGGACAGGGAAGAGCTAACTATGGCTACACCTTC; CDR3: CASSPGQGRANYGYTF